This paragraph covers one T cell receptor (beta chain) sequence. This sample is drawn from a study of blood T cell repertoires in COVID-19. Whole-study context: From T cells, B-cell-depleted T cells, or PBMCs came the material, which was cDNA or gDNA.

In the original workflow: The assay estimated nucleated cells by amplifying reference gene primers. The method was immunoSEQ multiplex PCR; TCRdb's version includes in-frame clones alone and lacks a portion of them. The D gene and trimming were derived from the DNA, and the V and J assignments and clone size from that table. The repertoire consists of roughly 240,000 clones, with around 88% occurring once and the leading ten covering roughly 2.4%. Trimming left V 3 bases short and J 3 bases short, with 17 bases between. The CDR3 length is 17 residues. Germline-derived CDR1 and CDR2 are MNHEY and SMNVEV (reference sequence). The participants were between about 18 and 90 years old and came from some 23 US areas. Participants were placed into cohorts based on the clinical history they reported.

V usage is TRBV27 and J usage is TRBJ2-2; no definite D call. The source of this sequence is a woman in her thirties or forties with acute COVID-19. The sample was PBMCs or T cells enriched from blood (not recorded which). CDR3 sequence: CASSFRSRYLDTGELFF. The CDR3 DNA reads as TGTGCCAGCAGTTTCCGATCGCGGTACCTAGACACCGGGGAGCTGTTTTTT.